The 9 T cell receptor beta chains given below trace back to one sample, sequenced in a study of T cells after yellow fever vaccination. TCRdb reanalysed the 5' RACE reads using MiXCR and keeps one entry per CDR3 protein. The data contain under 600,000 distinct CDR3 sequences, approximately 15% of them seen just once; the ten biggest clones take up about 14%. Here the sequenced sample was PBMCs, taken on the day of the yellow fever booster vaccination. These receptor sequences come from a young man who received the YFV17D yellow fever vaccine.

The chain links TRBV5-6 to TRBJ2-1; 12 bases fit TRBD2. The CDR3 totals 16 residues. The germline gives CDR1 SGHDT, CDR2 YYEEEE. With V trimmed by 3 bases and J by 5 bases, 6 bases remained unmatched. The CDR3 nucleotides are TGTGCCAGCAGCTCCATTCTAGCGGGAGGGGACAATGAGCAGTTCTTC. As protein: CASSSILAGGDNEQFF.

This clonotype was counted a few times. The rearrangement joins TRBV20-1 to TRBJ2-4; D gene ambiguous. CDR1 and CDR2 (germline): DFQATT, SNEGSKA (reference sequence). CDR3 length: 14 residues. V was pared by 1 base and J by 9 bases, with 16 bases between. CDR3: CSARVPGSRTIQYF. In DNA form, the CDR3 reads TGCAGTGCTAGAGTGCCCGGGTCCAGGACCATTCAGTACTTC.

The chain is built from TRBV28 and TRBJ2-3; 12 bases match TRBD2. The CDR3 has 17 amino acids. The V segment lost 1 base and the J segment 5 bases; nucleotides outside the gene matches: 7. The germline CDR1 and CDR2 sequences are MDHEN and SYDVKM. CDR3 residues: CASSLLTSGSEEDTQYF. For the CDR3, the DNA is TGTGCCAGCAGTTTATTGACTAGCGGGAGTGAAGAAGATACGCAGTATTTT.

This clonotype appeared a few times. CDR3 in amino acids: CASSQDTPLGNQPQHF. The CDR3 bases are TGCGCCAGCAGCCAAGACACTCCTCTTGGCAATCAGCCCCAGCATTTT. The rearrangement links TRBV4-3 to TRBJ1-5; D is uncertain. Germline V gene data show CDR1 as LGHNA and CDR2 as YSLEER. The CDR3 is 16 amino acids. Trimming took 0 bases from V and 2 from J, leaving 11 bases between them.

This clonotype occurred a few times. J is TRBJ2-5 and V is TRBV5-1, with TRBD2 identical over 7 bases. The CDR3 totals 13 residues. Per the germline V gene, CDR1 is SGHRS and CDR2 is YFSETQ. Losses at the gene ends were 3 bases for V and 5 bases for J; bases not matched to a gene: 4. The chain's CDR3 is CASSWAGEETQYF. CDR3 nucleotides: TGCGCCAGCAGCTGGGCGGGGGAGGAGACCCAGTACTTC.

The chain recombines TRBV23-1 with TRBJ2-2, with D tentatively TRBD2 (7 bases). TRBV23-1 qualifies as an ORF whose function is uncertain. The CDR3 spans 20 residues. Between the trimmed V and J ends, which lost 8 bases and 4 bases, there was a span of 32 bases. Here the CDR3 DNA reads TGCGCCAGCTCCACCCACCCCCAGGGGAAGCGGGAACGGGTCACCGGGGAGCTGTTTTTT. Encoded protein: CASSTHPQGKRERVTGELFF.

The CDR3: CSARRGQQETQYF. The CDR3 region has the DNA TGCAGTGCTAGAAGAGGACAGCAAGAGACCCAGTACTTC. The chain carries TRBV20-1 and TRBJ2-5; D might be TRBD1 (6 bases). V was cut by 2 bases and J by 2 bases, with 9 bases left in between. CDR1 is DFQATT, CDR2 SNEGSKA, per germline (reference sequence). This CDR3 contains 13 residues.

Regarding this clonotype: The germline gene is not matched at one end of the junction; a read error may be the cause. This rearrangement joins TRBV3-1 to TRBJ2-1, with 7 bases fitting TRBD1. CDR3 length: 16 amino acids. Germline V gives CDR1 LGHDT, CDR2 YNNKEL (reference sequence). CDR3 residues: CASSQSRDSWYTEQFF. CDR3 bases: TGTGCCAGCAGCCAATCAAGGGACAGCTGGTACACTGAGCAGTTCTTC.

The rearrangement links TRBV20-1 to TRBJ2-6; D uncertain. Trimming stripped 8 bases from V and 4 bases from J, with 12 bases between. The CDR3 spans 13 residues. CDR1 DFQATT and CDR2 SNEGSKA come from the germline V gene (reference sequence). CDR3 DNA: TGCAGTCCCTCTAAGTCCGGGGCCAACGTCCTGACTTTC. It encodes CSPSKSGANVLTF.